The present T cell receptor (beta chain) was sequenced within a study of cytomegalovirus exposure and HLA in healthy donors. It was with 60 Vbeta and 13 Jbeta primers that the PCR ran. As originally analysed: Some 10 million shared chains were among the roughly 78 million unique TCR beta chains that a later analysis counted. Clones were sequenced by immunoSEQ multiplex PCR, and TCRdb holds only the in-frame ones, with some missing. V and J calls plus clone size are reproduced from that table; the DNA served to infer D and trimming. The table lists 150,000 to 200,000 clones, around 76% of them singletons, with approximately 2.1% in the top ten. Remarks on this clone: Its antigen is unknown.

The V gene's germline CDR1 is LGHNA and CDR2 YSLEER. The length of the CDR3 is 15 residues. V was cut by 4 bases and J by 3 bases, with 14 bases left in between. General study findings and limits: Productive rates of about 90% or about 30% were seen for most TCR beta V segments in an earlier analysis. Researchers catalogued under 200 TCR beta chains as cytomegalovirus-associated. V segments that were indistinguishable, TRBV6-2 and TRBV6-3 among them, were omitted from analysis.

The origin of this receptor is a woman under 40 in good health and CMV-seropositive. The rearrangement links TRBV4-3 to TRBJ2-3; possibly TRBD2 for D (5 bases). The source material was PBMCs. The CDR3 coding sequence is TGCGCCAGCAGCCGCCGGGGTAGCTTTACAGATACGCAGTATTTT. Encoded protein: CASSRRGSFTDTQYF.